The present TCR beta chain was sequenced within a study of T cell responses to AZD1222 COVID-19 vaccine. The study, taken as a whole, reports: Repertoire sampling was restricted to post-peak T cell response timepoints.

Profiling relied on immunoSEQ multiplex PCR, and the TCRdb table lists in-frame clones only, not all of them. The sample holds 150,000 to 200,000 clones, 80% to 95% seen once. This CDR3 is 13 amino acids long. Trimming took 7 bases from V and 3 from J; bases not matched to a gene: 4. The germline V gene has CDR1 SEHNR and CDR2 FQNEAQ (reference sequence). A word on this clone: The antigen is unknown.

Sequencing used peripheral blood, obtained on day 0 of AZD1222 vaccination. This TCR derives from an adult in good health. The V call is TRBV7-9, the J call TRBJ2-5; the match to TRBD1 covers 8 bases. The CDR3, as DNA: TGTGCCAGCACCAAGGACAGGGAAGAGACCCAGTACTTC. The encoded protein is CASTKDREETQYF.